These T cell receptor beta chains were read from a single sample in a study of human T cells and chemical hapten exposure. TCRdb reprocessed the RACE reads with MiXCR, giving one entry per CDR3 protein. The sample shows roughly 180,000 distinct CDR3 sequences, roughly 15% of them seen only once. The sample in question was whole blood, obtained in connection with sensitization to the hapten diphenylcyclopropenone (DPC). The receptor source for this set is a woman aged 25 to 45 with alopecia areata. Some clones in this sample may be carry-over from other donors' samples. CDR3s include the opening cysteine and the closing phenylalanine or tryptophan. A D gene is named only where the DNA matches it firmly. Clone size is stated in some rows and not others, as once, few, many or a class when expanded.

D: TRBD1; V: TRBV20-1; size: NA; J: TRBJ1-1; DNA: TGCAGTGCTAGGAGGGACAGAACATCTGAAGCTTTCTTT; CDR3: CSARRDRTSEAFF
D: NA; V: TRBV5-4; size: NA; J: TRBJ2-5; DNA: TGTGCCAGCAGCTTGTACCCGGGAGGGGGCGTCGAGACCCAGTACTTC; CDR3: CASSLYPGGGVETQYF
D: NA; V: TRBV27; size: many; J: TRBJ1-6; DNA: TGTGCCAGCAGTTTTGCGCAGGGGAATTCACCCCTCCACTTT; CDR3: CASSFAQGNSPLHF
D: NA; V: TRBV7-3; size: few; J: TRBJ2-3; DNA: TGTGCCAGCAGCTGGAGAGGGGAGGAGGATACGCAGTATTTT; CDR3: CASSWRGEEDTQYF
D: NA; V: TRBV29-1; size: NA; J: TRBJ2-7; DNA: TGCAGCGTTGAAAGGGACTTCAACGAGCAGTACTTC; CDR3: CSVERDFNEQYF
D: NA; V: TRBV25-1; size: few; J: TRBJ1-4; DNA: TGTGCCAGCAGTGATGGCAGGGAGGGCGATGAAAAACTGTTTTTT; CDR3: CASSDGREGDEKLFF
D: NA; V: TRBV3-1; size: few; J: TRBJ1-2; DNA: TGTGCCAGCAGCCAATGGATGGGCGGTTATGGCTACACCTTC; CDR3: CASSQWMGGYGYTF
D: NA; V: TRBV4-2; size: many; J: TRBJ2-1; DNA: TGTGCCAGCAGCCACGGAAGGGAGAGTGGCAATGAGCAGTTCTTC; CDR3: CASSHGRESGNEQFF
D: TRBD1; V: TRBV18; size: few; J: TRBJ1-2; DNA: TGTGCCAGCTCAGGGGACAGGGGACTTTATGGCTACACCTTC; CDR3: CASSGDRGLYGYTF
D: NA; V: TRBV28; size: NA; J: TRBJ2-2; DNA: TGTGCCAGCAGTTTGGGCAGGGGTAGGTACACCGGGGAGCTGTTTTTT; CDR3: CASSLGRGRYTGELFF
D: NA; V: TRBV9; size: few; J: TRBJ1-4; DNA: TGTGCCAGCAGCCCATCGAACCGGGGGGAAAAACTGTTTTTT; CDR3: CASSPSNRGEKLFF
D: NA; V: TRBV6-2/TRBV6-3; size: NA; J: TRBJ2-5; DNA: TGTGCCAGCAGTTACAACTACGAGAGGGAGACCCAGTACTTC; CDR3: CASSYNYERETQYF
D: NA; V: TRBV6-1; size: NA; J: TRBJ2-3; DNA: TGTGCCAGCACTTACGACTCAGATACGCAGTATTTT; CDR3: CASTYDSDTQYF
D: NA; V: TRBV7-2; size: NA; J: TRBJ2-3; DNA: TGTGCCAGCAAGGCGGCTCGTACTTCAGATACGCAGTATTTT; CDR3: CASKAARTSDTQYF
D: TRBD1; V: TRBV20-1; size: NA; J: TRBJ1-1; DNA: TGCAGTGCTAACACAGGGGGCACTGAAGCTTTCTTT; CDR3: CSANTGGTEAFF
D: NA; V: TRBV27; size: few; J: TRBJ2-1; DNA: TGTGCCAGCAGGGCGGGTTCTGCCTACAATGAGCAGTTCTTC; CDR3: CASRAGSAYNEQFF
D: TRBD2; V: TRBV7-6; size: few; J: TRBJ2-1; DNA: TGTGCCAGCAGCCTCAACCTAGCGGAGGGGGAGCAGTTCTTC; CDR3: CASSLNLAEGEQFF
D: NA; V: TRBV6-1; size: many; J: TRBJ1-5; DNA: TGTGCCAGCAGTGAGTCGGCGGTTCGGTGGCCCCAGCATTTT; CDR3: CASSESAVRWPQHF
D: NA; V: TRBV19; size: NA; J: TRBJ2-7; DNA: TGTGTCAGTAGTCGAGGACAGACGACCTACGAGCAGTACTTC; CDR3: CVSSRGQTTYEQYF
D: TRBD2; V: TRBV20-1; size: NA; J: TRBJ2-3; DNA: TGCAGTGCTAGAGATCCTAGCGGGAGGACAGATACGCAGTATTTT; CDR3: CSARDPSGRTDTQYF
D: TRBD1; V: TRBV4-3; size: many; J: TRBJ2-7; DNA: TGCGCCAGCAGCCAAGGACCCCTGCGACAGGGCTGGTCCGACGAGCAGTACTTC; CDR3: CASSQGPLRQGWSDEQYF
D: NA; V: TRBV5-5; size: NA; J: TRBJ1-6; DNA: TGTGCCAGCAGCTTGGACGGATATAATTCACCCCTCCACTTT; CDR3: CASSLDGYNSPLHF
D: NA; V: TRBV20-1; size: many; J: TRBJ1-1; DNA: TGCAGTGCTAGGGAGGCGGTGCGAAACACTGAAGCTTTCTTT; CDR3: CSAREAVRNTEAFF
D: TRBD1; V: TRBV5-1; size: few; J: TRBJ1-4; DNA: TGCGCCAGCAGCTTGGGGGACAGAGGGAATGAAAAACTGTTTTTT; CDR3: CASSLGDRGNEKLFF
D: TRBD2; V: TRBV28; size: NA; J: TRBJ2-3; DNA: TGTGCCAGCAGTCCGTGGACTAGCGGGTCCACAGATACGCAGTATTTT; CDR3: CASSPWTSGSTDTQYF
D: TRBD2; V: TRBV7-2; size: many; J: TRBJ2-3; DNA: TGTGCCAGCAGCTCGATCCGTAGCGGGAGTATCGCAGATACGCAGTATTTT; CDR3: CASSSIRSGSIADTQYF
D: NA; V: TRBV7-2; size: NA; J: TRBJ2-6; DNA: TGTGCCAGCAGCACGGCGAGGGACCTGACTTTC; CDR3: CASSTARDLTF
D: NA; V: TRBV7-8; size: NA; J: TRBJ2-1; DNA: TGTGCCAGCAGCTCAACCCGGAGGGGGGCTACTAAATTGGATGAGCAGTTCTTC; CDR3: CASSSTRRGATKLDEQFF
D: TRBD1; V: TRBV18; size: NA; J: TRBJ1-2; DNA: TGTGCCAGCTCACCGTCGACAGGGAACCCCTATGGCTACACCTTC; CDR3: CASSPSTGNPYGYTF
D: NA; V: TRBV7-2; size: many; J: TRBJ1-6; DNA: TGTGCCAGCAGCTCGTGGACAGTCTATAATTCACCCCTCCACTTT; CDR3: CASSSWTVYNSPLHF
D: TRBD1; V: TRBV7-7; size: NA; J: TRBJ2-5; DNA: TGTGCTAGCAGCTTAGCAGGACAGGGTCGGGAGACCCAGTACTTC; CDR3: CASSLAGQGRETQYF
D: NA; V: TRBV28; size: few; J: TRBJ2-1; DNA: TGTGCCAGCAGTTCTATAACTGCGGGAACCCTCAATGAGCAGTTCTTC; CDR3: CASSSITAGTLNEQFF
D: TRBD1; V: TRBV11-2; size: NA; J: TRBJ2-2; DNA: TGTGCCAGCAGCTGGGGTCTACAGGGGTCGCTGAACACCGGGGAGCTGTTTTTT; CDR3: CASSWGLQGSLNTGELFF
D: NA; V: TRBV5-4; size: many; J: TRBJ1-2; DNA: TGTGCCAGCAGCTTGGGCCGCGACGGATTATACTATGGCTACACCTTC; CDR3: CASSLGRDGLYYGYTF
D: TRBD1; V: TRBV6-6; size: NA; J: TRBJ2-7; DNA: TGTGCCAGCAGCGACGACGGGACAGACTATTCCTACGAGCAGTACTTC; CDR3: CASSDDGTDYSYEQYF
D: TRBD2; V: TRBV7-2; size: few; J: TRBJ2-7; DNA: TGTGCCAGCAGCTTAGGGCCGGGAGGACCTACCTACGAGCAGTACTTC; CDR3: CASSLGPGGPTYEQYF
D: NA; V: TRBV7-8; size: few; J: TRBJ1-1; DNA: TGTGCCAGCAGCCCCAGTCTGGGGAGGACTGAAGCTTTCTTT; CDR3: CASSPSLGRTEAFF
D: TRBD2; V: TRBV7-8; size: many; J: TRBJ2-2; DNA: TGTGCCAGCAGCTTGGAGAGGCTAGCGGGAGGCACCGGGGAGCTGTTTTTT; CDR3: CASSLERLAGGTGELFF
D: NA; V: TRBV21-1; size: NA; J: TRBJ2-1; DNA: TGTGCCAGCAGCCCCATCCCCGGGAGCTCCTACAATGAGCAGTTCTTC; CDR3: CASSPIPGSSYNEQFF
D: NA; V: TRBV6-5; size: NA; J: TRBJ1-1; DNA: TGTGCCAGCAGTTACTCCAGACACGGGGACGCTGAAGCTTTCTTT; CDR3: CASSYSRHGDAEAFF
D: NA; V: TRBV6-2/TRBV6-3; size: NA; J: TRBJ2-7; DNA: TGTGCCAGCAGTTACTCGGCAGCCTATGGAGCCTACGAGCAGTACTTC; CDR3: CASSYSAAYGAYEQYF
D: TRBD2; V: TRBV29-1; size: NA; J: TRBJ2-7; DNA: TGCAGCGTTCTGAGCGGGAACTCCTACGAGCAGTACTTC; CDR3: CSVLSGNSYEQYF
D: NA; V: TRBV10-3; size: NA; J: TRBJ1-1; DNA: TGTGCCATCAGGCAGGACATGAACACTGAAGCTTTCTTT; CDR3: CAIRQDMNTEAFF
D: TRBD2; V: TRBV7-2; size: few; J: TRBJ2-1; DNA: TGTGCCAGCAGCGGTAGCGGGGGATACAATGAGCAGTTCTTC; CDR3: CASSGSGGYNEQFF
D: NA; V: TRBV28; size: NA; J: TRBJ1-5; DNA: TGTGTCAGCCTGCAGAGCAATCAGCCCCAGCATTTT; CDR3: CVSLQSNQPQHF
D: NA; V: TRBV6-2/TRBV6-3; size: many; J: TRBJ2-7; DNA: TGTGCCAGCGGAGACCGCCGGTACGAGCAGTACTTC; CDR3: CASGDRRYEQYF
D: NA; V: TRBV7-8; size: NA; J: TRBJ2-3; DNA: TGTGCCAGCAGCTTGGCTAGCGATTACACAGATACGCAGTATTTT; CDR3: CASSLASDYTDTQYF
D: NA; V: TRBV7-2; size: few; J: TRBJ1-5; DNA: TGTGCCAGCAGCTCCACCCCCCGATTCCGAGGACAGCCCCAGCATTTT; CDR3: CASSSTPRFRGQPQHF
D: NA; V: TRBV3-1; size: few; J: TRBJ2-4; DNA: TGTGCCAGCAGCCAAGGCCTGCCTACTGCGAACATTCAGTACTTC; CDR3: CASSQGLPTANIQYF
D: NA; V: TRBV12-5; size: many; J: TRBJ2-2; DNA: TGTGCTAGTGGTTTGGTTGGGCTCACCGGGGAGCTGTTTTTT; CDR3: CASGLVGLTGELFF
D: TRBD1; V: TRBV29-1; size: NA; J: TRBJ2-1; DNA: TGCAGCATAAGTTCGCCGGGACAGGGAAACAATGAGCAGTTCTTC; CDR3: CSISSPGQGNNEQFF
D: NA; V: TRBV28; size: few; J: TRBJ1-6; DNA: TGTGCCAGCAGTCTGGGCTTTGGGGGAGGAGGTTCACCCCTCCACTTT; CDR3: CASSLGFGGGGSPLHF
D: TRBD1; V: TRBV2; size: NA; J: TRBJ2-3; DNA: TGTGCCAGCAGTAACAGTCCCGGGACAGAGGATACGCAGTATTTT; CDR3: CASSNSPGTEDTQYF